This T cell receptor beta chain was sequenced during a study of PD-1 blockade in classical Hodgkin lymphoma. The repertoire was sequenced with immunoSEQ multiplex PCR; TCRdb's copy has only in-frame clones and lacks some. The sample holds some 84,000 clones, around nine tenths seen once. Looked up from germline, CDR1 is SGHRS and CDR2 is YFSETQ. Trimming shortened V by 6 bases and J by 3 bases, and 19 bases separated the two germline ends. This CDR3 comprises 16 residues. This clone was counted a single time. With no exception, relapse followed autologous stem cell transplantation in all patients, and brentuximab vedotin exposure varied.

The material sequenced was peripheral blood mononuclear cells (PBMCs), taken at baseline. The TCR comes from a human donor with classical Hodgkin lymphoma. This chain uses TRBV5-1 with TRBJ2-1; TRBD2 is a possible D gene (5 bases). The CDR3 nucleotides read TGCGCCAGCACCACCACGACCGGACTCCTCTACAATGAGCAGTTCTTC. Translated, it gives CASTTTTGLLYNEQFF. Drawing the rest from reference TRBV5-1 and TRBJ2-1, the complete variable domain is KAGVTQTPRYLIKTRGQQVTLSCSPISGHRSVSWYQQTPGQGLQFLFEYFSETQRNKGNFPGRFSGRQFSNSRSEMNVSTLELGDSALYLCASTTTTGLLYNEQFFGPGTRLTVL.